The clone carrying this TCR beta chain has just a few counts. Its target is not known. This specimen comes from a study of T cells after yellow fever vaccination. Study-wide results and caveats: Abundant contaminating clonotypes from the bulk population could appear in FACS-sorted repertoires.

This CDR3 has 12 residues. V lost 8 bases and J lost 5, with 9 bases in between. Germline-derived CDR1 and CDR2 are MDHEN and SYDVKM. Template switching by 5'RACE produced TCR cDNA, adding a universal primer site and UMIs. TCRdb processed the 5' RACE reads anew with MiXCR; each CDR3 protein has one entry. The data show more than 450,000 distinct CDR3 sequences, less than 25% seen once. The chain couples TRBV28 to TRBJ1-4, with D maybe TRBD1 (5 bases). The material sequenced was PBMCs, taken 21 days after the first yellow fever vaccination. The sequence derives from a man aged 18 to 30 who received the YFV17D yellow fever vaccine. As DNA, the CDR3 is TGTGCCAGCGGTGGGGGGAATGAAAAACTGTTTTTT. This sequence encodes CASGGGNEKLFF.